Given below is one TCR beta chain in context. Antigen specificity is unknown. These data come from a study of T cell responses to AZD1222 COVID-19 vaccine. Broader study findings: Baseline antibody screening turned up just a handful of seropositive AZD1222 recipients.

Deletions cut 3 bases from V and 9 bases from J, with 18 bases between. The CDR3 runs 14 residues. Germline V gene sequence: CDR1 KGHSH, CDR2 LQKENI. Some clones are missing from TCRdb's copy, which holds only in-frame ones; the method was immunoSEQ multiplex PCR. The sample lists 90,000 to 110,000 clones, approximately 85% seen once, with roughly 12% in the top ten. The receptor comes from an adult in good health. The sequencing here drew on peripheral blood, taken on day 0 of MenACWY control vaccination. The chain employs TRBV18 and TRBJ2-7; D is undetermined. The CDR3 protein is CASSPLQTEGLQYF. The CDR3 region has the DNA TGTGCCAGCTCACCGTTACAGACGGAAGGTTTGCAGTACTTC.